This T cell receptor beta chain was recorded in a study of blood T cell repertoires in COVID-19. Study-wide background: There were acute and convalescent COVID-19 samples, and they came from the United States, Italy and Spain. From T cells, B-cell-depleted T cells, or PBMCs came the material, which was cDNA or gDNA.

The J segment lost 2 bases and the V segment lost 3 bases, leaving 10 bases of the junction unmatched. This CDR3 region has 16 residues. The germline V gene has CDR1 GTSNPN and CDR2 SVGIG (reference sequence). As processed by the authors: Amplifying reference gene primers gave estimates of nucleated cell counts. The table came from immunoSEQ multiplex PCR; TCRdb's copy has only in-frame clones and leaves some out. That table furnishes V, J and clone size, whereas the DNA furnished D and trimming. Among a few hundred thousand clones listed, 89% were seen once. Material for sequencing was peripheral blood. The chain combines TRBV30 with TRBJ2-1; 7 bases are shared with TRBD1. The sequence was obtained from a woman aged 40-49 years who had recovered from COVID-19. This CDR3 is CAWSRVGTEAYNEQFF. DNA for the CDR3: TGTGCCTGGAGCCGCGTGGGGACAGAAGCCTACAATGAGCAGTTCTTC.